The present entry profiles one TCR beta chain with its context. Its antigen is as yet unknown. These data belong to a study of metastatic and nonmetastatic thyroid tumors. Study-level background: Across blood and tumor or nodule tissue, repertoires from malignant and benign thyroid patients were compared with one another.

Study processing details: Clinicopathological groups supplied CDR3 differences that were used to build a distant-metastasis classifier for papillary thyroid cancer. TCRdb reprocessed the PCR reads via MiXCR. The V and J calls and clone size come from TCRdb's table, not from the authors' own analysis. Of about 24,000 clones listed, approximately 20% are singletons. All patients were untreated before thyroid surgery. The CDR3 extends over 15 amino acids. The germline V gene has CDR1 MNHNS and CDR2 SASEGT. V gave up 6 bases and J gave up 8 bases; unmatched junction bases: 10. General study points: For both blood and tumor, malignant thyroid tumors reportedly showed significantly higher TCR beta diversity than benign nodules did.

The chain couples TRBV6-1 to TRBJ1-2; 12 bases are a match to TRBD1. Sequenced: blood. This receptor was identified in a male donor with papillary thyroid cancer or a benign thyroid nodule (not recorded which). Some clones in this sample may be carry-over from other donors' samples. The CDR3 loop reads CASRTPGQGARGYTF. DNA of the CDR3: TGTGCCAGCAGGACTCCGGGACAGGGGGCGCGGGGCTACACCTTC.